This T cell receptor (beta chain) comes out of a study of blood T cell repertoires in COVID-19. Overall study: COVID-19 samples, acute and convalescent, were from the United States, Italy and Spain. Sources were T cells, B-cell-depleted T cells, or PBMCs; the material itself was cDNA or gDNA.

Germline V gene data show CDR1 as LNHDA and CDR2 as SQIVND (reference sequence). The CDR3 consists of 15 residues. Trimming left V 3 bases short and J 1 base short, with 12 bases between. Per the study methods: Using reference gene primer amplification, nucleated cell counts were estimated. Libraries were prepared by immunoSEQ multiplex PCR; TCRdb keeps only in-frame clonotypes and omits some of them. V, J and clone size reflect that table, while D and trimming were determined from the DNA. The table has 250,000 to 300,000 clones, around 86% seen once. The gene calls are TRBV19 and TRBJ1-1, with D perhaps TRBD1 (5 bases). The origin of this receptor is a woman aged 55-69 years with active or convalescent COVID-19. The source material was peripheral blood. The DNA of the CDR3 is TGTGCCAGTAGTATGGGACTCTTGGGGAACACTGAAGCTTTCTTT. As protein: CASSMGLLGNTEAFF.